The clone carrying this T cell receptor beta chain was observed a handful of times. Trimming removed 4 bases from V and 7 bases from J; junction bases left unmatched: 9. The germline V gene has CDR1 MNHNY and CDR2 SVGAGI (reference sequence). CDR3 length: 14 amino acids. TCRdb reprocessed the RACE reads with MiXCR, giving one entry per CDR3 protein. This table has roughly 100,000 distinct CDR3 sequences, around 35% appearing once. Specified time point: patch test 3, about 24 weeks after DPC sensitization. The treatment: therapeutic diphenylcyclopropenone sensitization with weekly scalp DPC. This entry belongs to a study of human T cells and chemical hapten exposure.

Sequenced material: whole blood, taken in connection with sensitization to the hapten diphenylcyclopropenone (DPC). The V call is TRBV6-6, the J call TRBJ1-2, with 7 positions matching TRBD1. The source of this sequence is a man between 35 and 55 years old with alopecia areata. Some clones in this sample may be carry-over from other donors' samples. CDR3 sequence (DNA): TGTGCCAGCAGTTTCCAGGGGGAACGAATTGGCTACACCTTC. Its protein product is CASSFQGERIGYTF.